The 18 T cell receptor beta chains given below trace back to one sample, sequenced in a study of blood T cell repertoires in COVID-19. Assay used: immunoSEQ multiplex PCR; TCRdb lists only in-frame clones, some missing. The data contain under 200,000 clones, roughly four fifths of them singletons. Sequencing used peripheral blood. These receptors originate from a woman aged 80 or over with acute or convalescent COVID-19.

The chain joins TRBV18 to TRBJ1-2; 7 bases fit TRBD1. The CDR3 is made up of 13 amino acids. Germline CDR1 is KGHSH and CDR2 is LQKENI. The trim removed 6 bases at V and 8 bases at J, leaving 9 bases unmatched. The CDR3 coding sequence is TGTGCCAGCTCGCAGTCCGGGACAGAAGGCTACACCTTC. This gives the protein CASSQSGTEGYTF. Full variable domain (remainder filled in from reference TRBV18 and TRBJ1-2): NAGVMQNPRHLVRRRGQEARLRCSPMKGHSHVYWYRQLPEEGLKFMVYLQKENIIDESGMPKERFSAEFPKEGPSILRIQQVVRGDSAAYFCASSQSGTEGYTFGSGTRLTVV.

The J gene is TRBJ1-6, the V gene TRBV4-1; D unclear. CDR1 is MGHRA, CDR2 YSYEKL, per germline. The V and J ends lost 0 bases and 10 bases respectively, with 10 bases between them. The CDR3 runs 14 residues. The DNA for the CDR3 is TGCGCCAGCAGCCAAGAAAGTAGAGCCTCACCCCTCCACTTT. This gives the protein CASSQESRASPLHF.

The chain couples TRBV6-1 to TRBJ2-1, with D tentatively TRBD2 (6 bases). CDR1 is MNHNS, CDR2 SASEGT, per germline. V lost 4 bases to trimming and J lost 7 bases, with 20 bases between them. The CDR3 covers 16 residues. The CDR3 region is CASSATRLDLRNEQFF. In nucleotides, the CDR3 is TGTGCCAGCAGTGCCACTAGACTAGACCTACGAAATGAGCAGTTCTTC.

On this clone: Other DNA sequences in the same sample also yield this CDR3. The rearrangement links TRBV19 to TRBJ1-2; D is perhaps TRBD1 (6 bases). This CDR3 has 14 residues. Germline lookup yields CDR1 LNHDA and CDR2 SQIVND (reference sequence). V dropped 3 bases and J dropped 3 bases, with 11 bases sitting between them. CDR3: CASSIDRTDYGYTF. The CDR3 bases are TGTGCCAGTAGTATCGATAGGACAGACTATGGCTACACCTTC.

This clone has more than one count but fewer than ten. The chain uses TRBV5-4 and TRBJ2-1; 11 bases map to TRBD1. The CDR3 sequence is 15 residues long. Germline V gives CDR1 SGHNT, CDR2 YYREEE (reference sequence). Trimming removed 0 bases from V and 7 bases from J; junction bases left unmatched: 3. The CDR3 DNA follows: TGTGCCAGCAGCTTGGGAGGGACAGGGGGAAATGAGCAGTTCTTC. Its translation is CASSLGGTGGNEQFF. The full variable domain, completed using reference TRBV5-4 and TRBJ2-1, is ETGVTQSPTHLIKTRGQQVTLRCSSQSGHNTVSWYQQALGQGPQFIFQYYREEENGRGNFPPRFSGLQFPNYSSELNVNALELDDSALYLCASSLGGTGGNEQFFGPGTRLTVL.

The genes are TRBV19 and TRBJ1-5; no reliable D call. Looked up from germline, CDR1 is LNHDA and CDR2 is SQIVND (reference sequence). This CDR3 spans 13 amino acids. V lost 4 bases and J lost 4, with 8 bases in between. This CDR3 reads CASSSGVNQPQHF. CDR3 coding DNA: TGTGCCAGTAGTAGCGGGGTTAATCAGCCCCAGCATTTT.

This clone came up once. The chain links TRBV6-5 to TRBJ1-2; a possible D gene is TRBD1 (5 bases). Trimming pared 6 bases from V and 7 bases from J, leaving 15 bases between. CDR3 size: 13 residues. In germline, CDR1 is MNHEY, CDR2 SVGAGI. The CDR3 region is CASSDRSPAGYTF. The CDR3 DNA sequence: TGTGCCAGCAGCGACAGAAGCCCGGCTGGCTACACCTTC.

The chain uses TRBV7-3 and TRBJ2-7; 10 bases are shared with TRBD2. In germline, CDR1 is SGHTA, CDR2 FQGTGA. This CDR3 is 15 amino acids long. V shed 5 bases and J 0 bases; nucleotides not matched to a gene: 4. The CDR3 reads CASSIGLADSYEQYF. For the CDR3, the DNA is TGTGCCAGCAGCATTGGACTAGCGGACTCCTACGAGCAGTACTTC.

CDR3 sequence (DNA): TGCGCCAGCTCTAGGGACATCTCCCGGGGTGAGACCCAGTACTTC. Protein sequence: CASSRDISRGETQYF. This chain uses TRBV5-1 with TRBJ2-5, with D tentatively TRBD1 (6 bases). Trimming removed 7 bases at V and 5 bases at J, with 21 bases between. The germline gives CDR1 SGHRS, CDR2 YFSETQ. The CDR3 runs 15 residues.

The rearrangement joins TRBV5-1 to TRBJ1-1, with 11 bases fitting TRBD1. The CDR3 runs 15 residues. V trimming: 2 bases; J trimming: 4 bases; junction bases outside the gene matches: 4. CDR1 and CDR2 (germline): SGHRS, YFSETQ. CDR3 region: CASSLGQGARTEAFF. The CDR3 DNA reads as TGCGCCAGCAGCTTAGGACAGGGGGCCCGCACTGAAGCTTTCTTT.

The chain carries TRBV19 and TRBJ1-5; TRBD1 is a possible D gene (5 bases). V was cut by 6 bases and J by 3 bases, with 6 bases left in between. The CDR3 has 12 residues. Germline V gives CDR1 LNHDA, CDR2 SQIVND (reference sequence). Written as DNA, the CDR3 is TGTGCCAGTAGACAGGTCAATCAGCCCCAGCATTTT. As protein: CASRQVNQPQHF.

Here the CDR3 reads CASRPSGFADTQYF. CDR3 DNA: TGTGCCAGCAGACCTAGCGGGTTCGCAGATACGCAGTATTTT. The chain couples TRBV2 to TRBJ2-3; TRBD2 agrees at 8 bases. V lost 6 bases and J lost 4; bases outside the gene matches: 6. Per the germline V gene, CDR1 is SNHLY and CDR2 is FYNNEI. CDR3 length: 14 amino acids.

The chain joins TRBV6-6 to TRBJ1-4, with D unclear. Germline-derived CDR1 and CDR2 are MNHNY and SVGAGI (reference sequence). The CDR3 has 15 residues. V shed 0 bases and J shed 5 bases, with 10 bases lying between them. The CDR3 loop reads CASSYSTAVNEKLFF. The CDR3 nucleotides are TGTGCCAGCAGTTACTCCACAGCCGTAAATGAAAAACTGTTTTTT.

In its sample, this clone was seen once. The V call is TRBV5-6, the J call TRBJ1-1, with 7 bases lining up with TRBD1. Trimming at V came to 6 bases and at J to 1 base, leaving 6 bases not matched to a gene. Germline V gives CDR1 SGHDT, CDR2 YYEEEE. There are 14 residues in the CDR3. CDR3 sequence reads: CASIETGRNTEAFF. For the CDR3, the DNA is TGTGCCAGCATCGAGACAGGGCGGAACACTGAAGCTTTCTTT. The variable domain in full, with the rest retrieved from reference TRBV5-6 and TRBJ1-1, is DAGVTQSPTHLIKTRGQQVTLRCSPKSGHDTVSWYQQALGQGPQFIFQYYEEEERQRGNFPDRFSGHQFPNYSSELNVNALLLGDSALYLCASIETGRNTEAFFGQGTRLTVV.

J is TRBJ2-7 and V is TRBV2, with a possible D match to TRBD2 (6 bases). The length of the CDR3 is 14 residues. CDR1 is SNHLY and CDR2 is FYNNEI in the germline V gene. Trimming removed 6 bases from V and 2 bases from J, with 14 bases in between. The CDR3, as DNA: TGTGCCAGCAGGCGGGACTCGACTGCCTACGAGCAGTACTTC. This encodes CASRRDSTAYEQYF.

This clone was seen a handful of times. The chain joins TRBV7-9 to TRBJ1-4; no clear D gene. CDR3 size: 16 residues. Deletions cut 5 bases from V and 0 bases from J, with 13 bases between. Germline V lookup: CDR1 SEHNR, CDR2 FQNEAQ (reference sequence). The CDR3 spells CASSPRGLATNEKLFF. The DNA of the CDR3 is TGTGCCAGCAGCCCACGAGGGCTTGCAACTAATGAAAAACTGTTTTTT.

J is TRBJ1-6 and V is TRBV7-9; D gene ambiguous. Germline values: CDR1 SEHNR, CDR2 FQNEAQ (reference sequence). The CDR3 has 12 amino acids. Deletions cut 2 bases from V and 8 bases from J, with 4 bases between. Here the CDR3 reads CASSLLDSPLHF. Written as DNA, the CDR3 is TGTGCCAGCAGCTTACTAGATTCACCCCTCCACTTT.

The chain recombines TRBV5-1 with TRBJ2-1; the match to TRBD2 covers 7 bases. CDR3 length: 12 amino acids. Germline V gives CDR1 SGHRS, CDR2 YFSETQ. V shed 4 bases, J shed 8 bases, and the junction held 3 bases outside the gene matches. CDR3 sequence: CASSPRGDEQFF. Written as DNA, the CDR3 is TGCGCCAGCAGCCCCCGGGGGGATGAGCAGTTCTTC.